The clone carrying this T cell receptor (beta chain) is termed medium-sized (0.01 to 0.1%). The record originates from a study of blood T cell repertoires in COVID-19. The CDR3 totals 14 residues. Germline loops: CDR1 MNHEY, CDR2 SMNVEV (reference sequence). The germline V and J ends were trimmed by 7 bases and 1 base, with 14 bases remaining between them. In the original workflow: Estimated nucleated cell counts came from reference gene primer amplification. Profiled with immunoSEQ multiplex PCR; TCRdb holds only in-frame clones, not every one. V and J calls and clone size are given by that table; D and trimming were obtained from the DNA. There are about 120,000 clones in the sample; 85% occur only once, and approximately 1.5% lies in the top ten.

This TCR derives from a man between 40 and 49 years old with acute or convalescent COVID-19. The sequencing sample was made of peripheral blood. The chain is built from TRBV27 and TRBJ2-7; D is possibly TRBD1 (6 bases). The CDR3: CASTPPDRSYEQYF. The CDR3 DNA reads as TGTGCCAGCACCCCCCCCGACAGGTCCTACGAGCAGTACTTC.